The subject of this entry is one T cell receptor beta chain. The data were taken from a study of cytomegalovirus exposure and HLA in healthy donors. Study context: Counted in an early data release were about 80 million unique TCRs from HLA-typed donors.

PCR was performed using 60 Vbeta and 13 Jbeta primers. TCRdb keeps only in-frame clones here, not all; method: immunoSEQ multiplex PCR. This sample contains 55,000 to 80,000 clones. Per germline, CDR1 MDHEN and CDR2 SYDVKM. The CDR3 is 15 amino acids. The ends were cut back, 2 bases at V and 3 bases at J, with 10 bases in the middle. The TCR originated in a man aged 40-50 years in good health and CMV-seronegative. The V and J genes are TRBV28 and TRBJ1-4, with D perhaps matching TRBD1 (5 bases). Source material: PBMCs. CDR3 sequence reads: CASSLGGNANEKLFF. DNA for the CDR3: TGTGCCAGCAGTTTAGGGGGGAACGCTAATGAAAAACTGTTTTTT. Full variable domain (rest looked up from reference TRBV28 and TRBJ1-4): DVKVTQSSRYLVKRTGEKVFLECVQDMDHENMFWYRQDPGLGLRLIYFSYDVKMKEKGDIPEGYSVSREKKERFSLILESASTNQTSMYLCASSLGGNANEKLFFGSGTQLSVL.